The text below deals with one TCR beta chain. CDR1 is SGHNT and CDR2 is YYREEE in the germline V gene (reference sequence). The CDR3 sequence is 14 residues long. Deletions cut 4 bases from V and 7 bases from J, with 18 bases between. This sample stems from a study of blood T cell repertoires in COVID-19. Generated by immunoSEQ multiplex PCR, the TCRdb table keeps only in-frame clones and is missing some. Of roughly 430,000 clones detected, about 88% appear once; the ten largest clones hold 1.4% to 1.5%. This sequence was found in a woman aged 18-29 years who had been exposed to COVID-19. Input material: PBMCs or T cells enriched from blood (not recorded which). V and J are TRBV5-4 and TRBJ2-7, with a weak D call TRBD1 (6 bases). CDR3 sequence: CASSHNQGFEEQYF. CDR3 in DNA: TGTGCCAGCAGCCATAACCAGGGGTTCGAAGAGCAGTACTTC.